This entry features one TCR beta chain sequence. TCRdb re-called the RT-PCR reads with MiXCR, one entry per CDR3 protein. The sample records about 680,000 distinct CDR3 sequences, approximately 14% being singletons. The CDR3 is 16 residues long. V lost 0 bases and J 1 base, leaving 12 bases between the germline ends. Germline loops: CDR1 DFQATT, CDR2 SNEGSKA (reference sequence). The J gene is TRBJ2-2, the V gene TRBV20-1; TRBD1 is a possible D gene (5 bases). The material sequenced was memory CD4+ T cells from blood. This clonotype originated in a female donor in good health, serving as a healthy control. The chain's CDR3 is CSARDGATGNTGELFF. CDR3 nucleotides: TGCAGTGCTAGAGATGGGGCGACCGGGAACACCGGGGAGCTGTTTTTT.